This T cell receptor beta chain was sequenced for a study of T cells after yellow fever vaccination. Study findings and constraints: Subsequent booster samples again held most clones from primary vaccination (nearly 98% CD4, over 80% CD8).

The CDR3 loop spans 15 amino acids. V lost 4 bases and J lost 4, with 16 bases in between. The germline V gene encodes CDR1 SGHDT and CDR2 YYEEEE. TCRdb processed the 5' RACE reads anew with MiXCR; each CDR3 protein has one entry. This sample carries approximately 160,000 distinct CDR3 sequences, roughly 8.8% of them seen once, and the ten largest clones take roughly 33%. Worth noting for this clonotype: What it binds is unknown.

The V gene is TRBV5-6, the J gene TRBJ2-3; TRBD2 is a possible D gene (6 bases). The source of this sequence is a man aged 18 to 30 who received the YFV17D yellow fever vaccine. The material was CD8+ T cells sorted from PBMCs, obtained 45 days after the yellow fever booster vaccination. The CDR3 protein is CASSEGLDPPDTQYF. CDR3 nucleotide sequence: TGTGCCAGCAGCGAGGGACTCGACCCCCCAGATACGCAGTATTTT.